The T cell receptor (beta chain) under discussion was sequenced for a study of CD8 T cells in ankylosing spondylitis. Study findings and constraints: A TCR beta motif made of 7 to 9 highly homologous variants seemed typical of ankylosing spondylitis blood. Matched ankylosing spondylitis synovial fluid reportedly showed significant enrichment of disease-linked clones.

As the method for making TCR beta libraries, quantitative 5'-RACE with molecular barcodes was used. Using its own MiXCR run on the 5' RACE reads, TCRdb lists one record per CDR3 protein. The sample consists of 750,000 to 850,000 distinct CDR3 sequences, roughly 10% of them appearing once. Of note for this clonotype: Its antigen remains unknown.

Germline CDR1 and CDR2: LGHDT and YNNKEL (reference sequence). V shed 1 base and J shed 10 bases, with 20 bases lying between them. This CDR3 is built from 16 residues. The TCR was taken from a male donor with ankylosing spondylitis. Material: blood, either unsorted or a sorted T cell fraction (not recorded which). The rearrangement joins TRBV3-1 to TRBJ2-1; D is possibly TRBD1 or TRBD2 (6 bases each). CDR3: CASSQGLRGRNGEQFF. In nucleotides, the CDR3 is TGTGCCAGCAGCCAAGGGTTACGGGGGCGTAATGGGGAGCAGTTCTTC.